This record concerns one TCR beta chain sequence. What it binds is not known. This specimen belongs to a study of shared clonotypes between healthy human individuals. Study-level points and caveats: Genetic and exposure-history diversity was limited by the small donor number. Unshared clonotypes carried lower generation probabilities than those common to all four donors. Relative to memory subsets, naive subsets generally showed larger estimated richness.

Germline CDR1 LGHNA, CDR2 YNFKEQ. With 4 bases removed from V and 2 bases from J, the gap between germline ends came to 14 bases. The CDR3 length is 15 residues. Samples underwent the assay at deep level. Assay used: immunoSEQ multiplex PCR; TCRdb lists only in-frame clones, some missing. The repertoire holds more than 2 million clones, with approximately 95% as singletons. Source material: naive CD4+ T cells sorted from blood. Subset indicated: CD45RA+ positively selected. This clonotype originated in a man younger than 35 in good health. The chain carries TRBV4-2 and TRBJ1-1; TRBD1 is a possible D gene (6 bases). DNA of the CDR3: TGTGCCAGCAGCCTGGAGGGACACCACAACACTGAAGCTTTCTTT. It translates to CASSLEGHHNTEAFF.